The 10 T cell receptor beta chains listed next were all sequenced from one sample in a study of blood T cell repertoires in COVID-19. Measured with immunoSEQ multiplex PCR; TCRdb has only the in-frame clones, and not every one. The sample includes 25,000 to 35,000 clones, under 90% of them seen just once. The sequencing input was peripheral blood. The receptors were sampled from a woman of 80 years or more with acute or convalescent COVID-19.

The chain employs TRBV5-1 and TRBJ1-1; the match to TRBD1 covers 8 bases. V shed 2 bases and J 1 base; nucleotides not matched to a gene: 4. The germline CDR1 and CDR2 sequences are SGHRS and YFSETQ. The CDR3 length is 15 residues. This CDR3 is CASSFPGTGNTEAFF. The CDR3 DNA follows: TGCGCCAGCAGCTTCCCCGGGACAGGGAACACTGAAGCTTTCTTT.

The chain recombines TRBV15 with TRBJ2-3, with 7 nucleotides matching TRBD1. V shed 2 bases, J shed 7 bases, and the junction held 9 bases outside the gene matches. The germline CDR1 and CDR2 sequences are LNHNV and YYDKDF (reference sequence). This CDR3 comprises 15 residues. The CDR3 nucleotides read TGTGCCACCAGCAGAAACAGGGGAACAGTAAATACGCAGTATTTT. Protein product: CATSRNRGTVNTQYF.

The genes are TRBV5-1 and TRBJ1-4; D is unresolved. The CDR3 loop spans 14 amino acids. Germline-derived CDR1 and CDR2 are SGHRS and YFSETQ. V was trimmed by 2 bases and J by 4 bases, leaving 9 bases between them. CDR3 residues: CASSFGLSNEKLFF. The CDR3 DNA sequence: TGCGCCAGCAGCTTCGGTTTGAGTAATGAAAAACTGTTTTTT.

This clone has only one observation. The rearrangement uses TRBV9 and TRBJ2-6; weak D call: TRBD1 (5 bases). The germline V gene has CDR1 SGDLS and CDR2 YYNGEE. CDR3 length: 18 amino acids. V was clipped by 2 bases and J by 0 bases, with 15 bases between them. The CDR3 DNA reads TGTGCCAGCAGCGTGGTGGACAAGGGTGACTCTGGGGCCAACGTCCTGACTTTC. Protein product: CASSVVDKGDSGANVLTF.

The genes are TRBV7-5 and TRBJ2-7; no DNA check was done on the table's D call, TRBD1. TRBV7-5 corresponds to a pseudogene. The CDR3 is 18 amino acids. CDR3 in amino acids: CARSLARHKRDREYEQYF. CDR3 DNA: TGTGCCAGAAGCTTAGCCAGACATAAGAGGGACAGGGAGTACGAGCAGTACTTC.

The chain recombines TRBV28 with TRBJ1-4, with a tentative D call TRBD1 (6 bases). CDR1 and CDR2 (germline): MDHEN, SYDVKM. V was clipped by 1 base and J by 8 bases, with 26 bases between them. This CDR3 is built from 19 residues. The CDR3 DNA is TGTGCCAGCAGTTTATATAGGGGGAAGGGATGGAATCGAGGAGAAAAACTGTTTTTT. Protein sequence: CASSLYRGKGWNRGEKLFF.

The chain recombines TRBV29-1 with TRBJ1-2, with D possibly matching TRBD1 (6 bases). The germline gives CDR1 SQVTM, CDR2 ANQGSEA. V dropped 7 bases and J dropped 8 bases, with 17 bases sitting between them. CDR3 length: 12 amino acids. CDR3: CSASTGLGGYTF. The CDR3 DNA follows: TGCAGCGCTTCGACAGGACTTGGGGGCTACACCTTC.

The chain couples TRBV28 to TRBJ1-2, with D possibly matching TRBD1 (6 bases). CDR1 and CDR2 (germline): MDHEN, SYDVKM. The V and J ends lost 5 bases and 0 bases respectively, with 13 bases between them. CDR3 length: 15 amino acids. CDR3 nucleotides: TGTGCCAGCAGTACCAACAGGGCAGCTAACTATGGCTACACCTTC. Translating gives CASSTNRAANYGYTF.

The V call is TRBV19, the J call TRBJ2-1; 7 bases match TRBD2. CDR1 and CDR2 from the germline V gene are LNHDA and SQIVND (reference sequence). V shed 4 bases, J shed 6 bases, and the junction held 3 bases outside the gene matches. This CDR3 region has 13 residues. Written as DNA, the CDR3 is TGTGCCAGTAGTACAGGGAGGGGCAATGAGCAGTTCTTC. Amino acids: CASSTGRGNEQFF. The full variable domain, with the rest looked up from reference TRBV19 and TRBJ2-1, is DGGITQSPKYLFRKEGQNVTLSCEQNLNHDAMYWYRQDPGQGLRLIYYSQIVNDFQKGDIAEGYSVSREKKESFPLTVTSAQKNPTAFYLCASSTGRGNEQFFGPGTRLTVL.

The V call is TRBV19, the J call TRBJ2-5, with 13 bases aligning to TRBD2. Trimming took 6 bases from V and 5 from J; bases not matched to a gene: 6. The CDR3 is 15 amino acids. Looked up from germline, CDR1 is LNHDA and CDR2 is SQIVND (reference sequence). CDR3 in DNA: TGTGCCAGTAGAACAACTAGCGGGGGGGTGGAGACCCAGTACTTC. The encoded protein is CASRTTSGGVETQYF. Based on the CDR3 plus reference TRBV19 and TRBJ2-5, the full variable domain is DGGITQSPKYLFRKEGQNVTLSCEQNLNHDAMYWYRQDPGQGLRLIYYSQIVNDFQKGDIAEGYSVSREKKESFPLTVTSAQKNPTAFYLCASRTTSGGVETQYFGPGTRLLVL.